The clone carrying this TCR beta chain was seen a handful of times. Its antigen is unknown. The entry originates in a study of T-cell memory formation after mild COVID-19. Across the whole study: Among the donors, TCR clusters were largely specific to each donor. General observations from the study: Pre-infection memory already had some responding clones, implying cross-reactive memory joined. Clones shrinking from day 15 to 85 showed even CD4/CD8 mixes; later expanders tilted CD4+.

The germline gives CDR1 LNHNV, CDR2 YYDKDF (reference sequence). The CDR3 is 17 residues long. V lost 0 bases and J lost 4; bases outside the gene matches: 5. Using its own MiXCR run on the 5' RACE reads, TCRdb lists one record per CDR3 protein. The sample has around 300,000 distinct CDR3 sequences, approximately 20% seen once. The sequencing input was PBMCs or a T cell subset sorted from them (not recorded which). This receptor was taken from a man younger than 35 who had mild COVID-19 (a few samples of this study predate the infection). Cell type and time point are not known. The V and J genes are TRBV15 and TRBJ2-5, with TRBD2 identical over 13 bases. CDR3 residues: CATSRERLAGGLETQYF. DNA for the CDR3: TGTGCCACCAGCAGAGAGAGACTAGCGGGGGGTTTAGAGACCCAGTACTTC.